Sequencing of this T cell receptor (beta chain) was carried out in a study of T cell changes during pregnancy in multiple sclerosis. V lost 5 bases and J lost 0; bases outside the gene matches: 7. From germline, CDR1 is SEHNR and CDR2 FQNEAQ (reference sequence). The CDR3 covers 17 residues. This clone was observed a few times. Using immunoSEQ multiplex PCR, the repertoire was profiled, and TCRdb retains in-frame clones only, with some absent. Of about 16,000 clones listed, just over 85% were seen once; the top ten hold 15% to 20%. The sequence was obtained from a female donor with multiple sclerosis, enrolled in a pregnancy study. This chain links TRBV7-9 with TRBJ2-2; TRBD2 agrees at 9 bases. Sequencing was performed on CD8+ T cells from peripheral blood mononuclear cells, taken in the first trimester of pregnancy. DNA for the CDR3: TGTGCCAGCAGCCACCCTAGCGGGGTGTCGAACACCGGGGAGCTGTTTTTT. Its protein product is CASSHPSGVSNTGELFF.